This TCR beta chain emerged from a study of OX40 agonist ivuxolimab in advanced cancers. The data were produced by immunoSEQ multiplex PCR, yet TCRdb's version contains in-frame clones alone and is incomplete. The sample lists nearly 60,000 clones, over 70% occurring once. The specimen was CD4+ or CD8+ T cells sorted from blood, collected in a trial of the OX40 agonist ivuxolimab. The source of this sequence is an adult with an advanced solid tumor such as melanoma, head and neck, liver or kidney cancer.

The CDR3 loop reads CASSAVLAGRSSYNEQFF. In DNA, the CDR3 is TGCGCCAGCAGCGCGGTTCTAGCGGGTAGATCCTCCTACAATGAGCAGTTCTTC. The gene calls are TRBV5-1 and TRBJ2-1, with 8 bases lining up with TRBD2. CDR3 size: 18 residues. Looked up from germline, CDR1 is SGHRS and CDR2 is YFSETQ. V gave up 4 bases and J gave up 0 bases; unmatched junction bases: 12.